The present T cell receptor (beta chain) was sequenced within a study of identical twins. Study results and caveats: Models came in too low on out-of-frame TCR alpha sharing in monozygotic twins.

MiXCR was run by TCRdb on the 5' RACE reads, yielding one entry per CDR3 protein. In the table there are under 300,000 distinct CDR3 sequences, 6.5% of which are singletons. This clonotype was seen many times. No antigen is known for it. Germline CDR1 SGHRS, CDR2 YFSETQ. V lost 0 bases and J 5 bases, leaving 17 bases between the germline ends. The CDR3 sequence is 16 residues long. The same specimen was also included in a second study, on T cells expressing NK-cell markers.

The sequenced sample was CD8+ T cells sorted from blood. The J gene is TRBJ1-1, the V gene TRBV5-1, with D possibly TRBD1 on 6 matching bases. This TCR was sampled from a woman aged 18-30 years in good health. The CDR3: CASSLGRTAPRTEAFF. The CDR3 coding sequence is TGCGCCAGCAGCTTGGGCCGGACAGCCCCAAGGACTGAAGCTTTCTTT.